What follows is one T cell receptor (beta chain) and its context. Its specificity is unknown. The data were taken from a study of OX40 agonist ivuxolimab in advanced cancers. Study observations and caveats: At 0.1 to 3.0 mg/kg, clonal expansion of CD4+ and CD8+ blood T cells had occurred by week 6.

The CDR3 runs 14 residues. CDR1 and CDR2 from the germline V gene are SGHVS and FNYEAQ. Trimming removed 6 bases from V and 2 bases from J; junction bases left unmatched: 3. Measured with immunoSEQ multiplex PCR; TCRdb has only the in-frame clones, and not every one. The data contain about 46,000 clones, 88% of them singletons. This clonotype was sampled from an adult with an advanced solid tumor such as melanoma, head and neck, liver or kidney cancer. Sequencing was performed on CD4+ or CD8+ T cells sorted from blood, taken in a trial of the OX40 agonist ivuxolimab. This rearrangement joins TRBV7-6 to TRBJ1-3; 8 bases fit TRBD1. The CDR3, as DNA: TGTGCCAGCAGGGAGGGACAGGCTGGAAACACCATATATTTT. Encoded protein: CASREGQAGNTIYF.